This T cell receptor (beta chain) was sequenced in a study of cytomegalovirus exposure and HLA in healthy donors. V lost 5 bases and J lost 5, with 12 bases in between. Germline V gene data show CDR1 as SGHTA and CDR2 as FQGTGA. The CDR3 loop spans 13 amino acids. General observations from the study: Accurate prediction of most subjects' HLA-A and HLA-B alleles from TCR beta sequences was reported. When presence/absence was analysed, sequencing depth was taken to be roughly uniform across donors.

This clone has a handful of counts. Its specificity is unknown. Amplification used 60 Vbeta primers and 13 Jbeta primers. TCRdb's table, derived via immunoSEQ multiplex PCR, lists solely in-frame clones and lacks some. This sample yields 84,000 or so clones, of which 65% to 85% are seen a single time; approximately 3.2% belongs to the top ten. The sequenced sample was PBMCs. The sequence came from a man aged 50-60 years in good health and CMV-seronegative. This chain connects TRBV7-3 to TRBJ2-5; no reliable D call. CDR3 protein: CASSPRPGETQYF. CDR3 coding DNA: TGTGCCAGCAGCCCCAGACCCGGGGAGACCCAGTACTTC.